The clone carrying this TCR beta chain was seen a handful of times. Its antigen is currently unknown. The sample comes from a study of regulatory T cells in long-lasting Graves disease. Regarding the study as a whole: Relative to new patients (966), persistent patients exhibited greater sharing of public clonotypes (2,741).

Per the germline V gene, CDR1 is DFQATT and CDR2 is SNEGSKA (reference sequence). This CDR3 has 15 amino acids. Trimming pared 0 bases from V and 2 bases from J, leaving 14 bases between. Regarding time point: persistent/refractory GD, antithyroid drugs over 5 years with positive TRAb. Scientists built the TCR library using RNA that was extracted from PBMCs. Xi'an, China, was home to the endocrinology department that provided patients. Libraries of TCR beta came from iRepertoire HTBI primers plus Arm-PCR of CDR3 regions. A single record per CDR3 protein comes from TCRdb applying MiXCR to the multiplex PCR reads. The top ten clones hold about an eighth of a sample with 450,000 or so distinct CDR3 sequences, about 20% of them seen once.

Specimen: peripheral blood mononuclear cells (PBMCs), collected when the disease was refractory, from a patient treated with antithyroid drugs. The receptor comes from a female donor with Graves disease. This chain joins TRBV20-1 and TRBJ2-7; possibly TRBD2 for D (5 bases). The CDR3 DNA reads as TGCAGTGCTAGAGATGCGAGGGCTCCGACCTACGAGCAGTACTTC. Its protein product is CSARDARAPTYEQYF.